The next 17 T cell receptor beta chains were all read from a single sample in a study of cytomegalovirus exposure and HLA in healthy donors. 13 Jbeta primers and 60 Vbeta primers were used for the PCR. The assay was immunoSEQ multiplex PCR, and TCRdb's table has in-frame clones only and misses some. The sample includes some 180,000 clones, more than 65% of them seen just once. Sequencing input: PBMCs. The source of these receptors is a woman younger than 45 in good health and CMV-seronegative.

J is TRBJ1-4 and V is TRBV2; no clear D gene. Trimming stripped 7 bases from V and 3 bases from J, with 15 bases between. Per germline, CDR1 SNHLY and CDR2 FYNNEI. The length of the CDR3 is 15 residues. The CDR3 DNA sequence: TGTGCCAGCAAGATGGTTCACGGTGCTAATGAAAAACTGTTTTTT. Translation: CASKMVHGANEKLFF.

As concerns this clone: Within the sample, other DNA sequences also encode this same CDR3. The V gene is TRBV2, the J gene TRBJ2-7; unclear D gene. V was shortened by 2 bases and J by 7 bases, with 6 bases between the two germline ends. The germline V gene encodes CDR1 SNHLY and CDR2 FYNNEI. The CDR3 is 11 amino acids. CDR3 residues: CASSETGEQYF. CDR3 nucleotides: TGTGCCAGCAGTGAAACCGGGGAGCAGTACTTC.

In nucleotides, the CDR3 is TGTGCCAGCAGCGCATACCTAGCGGGCAGAACCGGGGAGCTGTTTTTT. It encodes CASSAYLAGRTGELFF. The rearrangement joins TRBV9 to TRBJ2-2; 8 bases are a match to TRBD2. CDR3 size: 16 residues. Germline CDR1 and CDR2: SGDLS and YYNGEE. J was trimmed by 5 bases and V by 3 bases; bases with no gene match: 9.

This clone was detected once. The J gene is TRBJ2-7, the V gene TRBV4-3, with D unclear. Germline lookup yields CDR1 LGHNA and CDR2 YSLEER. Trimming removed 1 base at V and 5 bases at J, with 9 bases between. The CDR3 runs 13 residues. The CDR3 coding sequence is TGCGCCAGCAGCCAAGCTAGTATGGACGAGCAGTACTTC. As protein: CASSQASMDEQYF.

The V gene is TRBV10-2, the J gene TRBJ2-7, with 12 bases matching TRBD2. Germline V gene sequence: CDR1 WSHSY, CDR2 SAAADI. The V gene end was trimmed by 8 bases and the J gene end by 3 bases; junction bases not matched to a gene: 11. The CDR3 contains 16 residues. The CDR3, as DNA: TGCGCCAGCGGGGATCCTAGCGGGGGGGGAAACTACGAGCAGTACTTC. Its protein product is CASGDPSGGGNYEQYF.

The CDR3 DNA sequence: TGTGCCAGCTCCGGACAGGGGCGCCCCTACAATGAGCAGTTCTTC. It yields the protein CASSGQGRPYNEQFF. The chain joins TRBV18 to TRBJ2-1; 9 bases line up with TRBD1. The CDR3 is made up of 15 amino acids. Germline lookup yields CDR1 KGHSH and CDR2 LQKENI. J was trimmed by 2 bases and V by 6 bases; bases with no gene match: 5.

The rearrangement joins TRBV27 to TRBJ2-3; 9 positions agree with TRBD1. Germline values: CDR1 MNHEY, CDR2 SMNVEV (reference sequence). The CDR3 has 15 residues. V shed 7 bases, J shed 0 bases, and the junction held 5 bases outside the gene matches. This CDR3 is CASTYRGLSTDTQYF. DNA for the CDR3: TGTGCCAGCACATACAGGGGGCTCAGCACAGATACGCAGTATTTT.

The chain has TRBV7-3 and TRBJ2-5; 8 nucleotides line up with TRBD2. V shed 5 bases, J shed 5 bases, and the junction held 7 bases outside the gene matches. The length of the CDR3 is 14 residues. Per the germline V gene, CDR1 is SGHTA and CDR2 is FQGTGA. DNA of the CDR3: TGTGCCAGCAGCCGAGGCGCGGGAGGCGAGACCCAGTACTTC. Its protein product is CASSRGAGGETQYF.

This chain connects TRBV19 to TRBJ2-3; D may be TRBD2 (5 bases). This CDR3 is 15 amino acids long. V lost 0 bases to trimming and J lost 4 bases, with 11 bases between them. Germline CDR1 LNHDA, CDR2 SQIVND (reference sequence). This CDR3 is CASSIELVFADTQYF. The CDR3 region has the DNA TGTGCCAGTAGTATAGAACTAGTCTTTGCAGATACGCAGTATTTT.

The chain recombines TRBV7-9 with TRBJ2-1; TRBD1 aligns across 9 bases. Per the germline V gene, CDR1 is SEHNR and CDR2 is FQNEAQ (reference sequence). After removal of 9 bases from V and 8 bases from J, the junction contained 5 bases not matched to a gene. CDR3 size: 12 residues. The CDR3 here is CASNRGLDEQFF. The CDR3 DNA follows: TGTGCCAGTAACAGGGGGCTGGATGAGCAGTTCTTC.

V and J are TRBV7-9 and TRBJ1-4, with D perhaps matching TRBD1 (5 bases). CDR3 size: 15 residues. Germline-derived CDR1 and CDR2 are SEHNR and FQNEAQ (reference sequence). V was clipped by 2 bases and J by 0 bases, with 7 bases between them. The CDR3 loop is CASSLKQATNEKLFF. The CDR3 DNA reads TGTGCCAGCAGCTTAAAACAGGCAACTAATGAAAAACTGTTTTTT.

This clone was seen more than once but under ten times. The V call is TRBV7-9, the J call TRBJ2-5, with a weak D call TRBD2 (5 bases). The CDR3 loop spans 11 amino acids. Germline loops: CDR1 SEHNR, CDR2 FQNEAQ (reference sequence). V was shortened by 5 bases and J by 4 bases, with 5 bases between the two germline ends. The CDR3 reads CASSRGETQYF. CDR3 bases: TGTGCCAGCAGCCGGGGAGAGACCCAGTACTTC.

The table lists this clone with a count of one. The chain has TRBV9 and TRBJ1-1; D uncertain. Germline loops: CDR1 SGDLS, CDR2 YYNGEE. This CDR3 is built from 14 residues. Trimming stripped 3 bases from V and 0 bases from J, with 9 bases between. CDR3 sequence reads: CASSASSVNTEAFF. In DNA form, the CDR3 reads TGTGCCAGCAGCGCCAGCAGCGTGAACACTGAAGCTTTCTTT. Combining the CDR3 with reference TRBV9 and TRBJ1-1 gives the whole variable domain DSGVTQTPKHLITATGQRVTLRCSPRSGDLSVYWYQQSLDQGLQFLIQYYNGEERAKGNILERFSAQQFPDLHSELNLSSLELGDSALYFCASSASSVNTEAFFGQGTRLTVV.

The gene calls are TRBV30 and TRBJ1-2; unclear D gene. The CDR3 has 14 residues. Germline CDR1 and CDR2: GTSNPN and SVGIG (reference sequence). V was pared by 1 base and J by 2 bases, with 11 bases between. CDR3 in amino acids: CAWSENSINYGYTF. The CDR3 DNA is TGTGCCTGGAGTGAGAACAGTATAAACTATGGCTACACCTTC. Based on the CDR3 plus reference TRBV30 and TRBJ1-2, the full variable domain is SQTIHQWPATLVQPVGSPLSLECTVEGTSNPNLYWYRQAAGRGLQLLFYSVGIGQISSEVPQNLSASRPQDRQFILSSKKLLLSDSGFYLCAWSENSINYGYTFGSGTRLTVV.

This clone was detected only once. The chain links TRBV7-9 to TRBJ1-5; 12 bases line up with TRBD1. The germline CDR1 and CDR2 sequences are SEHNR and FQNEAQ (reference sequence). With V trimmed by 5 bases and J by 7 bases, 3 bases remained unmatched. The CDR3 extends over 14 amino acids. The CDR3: CASSPGQGAQPQHF. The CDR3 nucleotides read TGTGCCAGCAGCCCGGGACAGGGGGCGCAGCCCCAGCATTTT.

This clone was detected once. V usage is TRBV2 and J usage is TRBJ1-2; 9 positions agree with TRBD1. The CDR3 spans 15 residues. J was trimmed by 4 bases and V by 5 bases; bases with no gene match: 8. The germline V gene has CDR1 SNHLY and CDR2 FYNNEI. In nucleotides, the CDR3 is TGTGCCAGCAGTTTAACAGGGGGCCTATCCTATGGCTACACCTTC. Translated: CASSLTGGLSYGYTF.

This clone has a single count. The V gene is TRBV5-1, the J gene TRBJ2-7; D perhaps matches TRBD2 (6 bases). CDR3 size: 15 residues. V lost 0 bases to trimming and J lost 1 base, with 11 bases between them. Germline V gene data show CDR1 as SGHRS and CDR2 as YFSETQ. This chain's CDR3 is CASSLVVGRSYEQYF. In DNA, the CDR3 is TGCGCCAGCAGCTTGGTGGTCGGGAGATCCTACGAGCAGTACTTC.